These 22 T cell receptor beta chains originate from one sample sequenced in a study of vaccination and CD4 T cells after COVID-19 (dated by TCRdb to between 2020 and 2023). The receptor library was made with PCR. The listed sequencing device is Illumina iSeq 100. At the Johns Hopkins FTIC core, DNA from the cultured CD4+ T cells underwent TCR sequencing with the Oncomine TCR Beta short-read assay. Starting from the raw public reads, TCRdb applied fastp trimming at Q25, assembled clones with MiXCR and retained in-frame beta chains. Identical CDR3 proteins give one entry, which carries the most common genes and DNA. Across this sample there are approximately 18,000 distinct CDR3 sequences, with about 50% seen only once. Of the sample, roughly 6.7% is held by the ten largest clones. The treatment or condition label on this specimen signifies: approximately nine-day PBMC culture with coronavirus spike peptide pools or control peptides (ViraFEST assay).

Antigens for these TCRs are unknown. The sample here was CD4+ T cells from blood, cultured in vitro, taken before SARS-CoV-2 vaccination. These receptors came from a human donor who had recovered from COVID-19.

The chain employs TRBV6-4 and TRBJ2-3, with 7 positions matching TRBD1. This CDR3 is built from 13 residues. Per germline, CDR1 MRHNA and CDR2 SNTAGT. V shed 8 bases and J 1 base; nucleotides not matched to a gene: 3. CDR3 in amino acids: CASDRVCTDTQYF. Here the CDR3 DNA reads TGTGCCAGCGACAGGGTATGCACAGATACGCAGTATTTT.

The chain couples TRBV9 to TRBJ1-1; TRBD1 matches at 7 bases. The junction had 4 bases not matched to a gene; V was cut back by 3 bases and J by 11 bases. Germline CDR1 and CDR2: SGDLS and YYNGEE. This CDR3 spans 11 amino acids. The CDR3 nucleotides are TGTGCCAGCAGCGGACGGACAGGTGCTTTCTTT. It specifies CASSGRTGAFF.

CDR3 coding DNA: TGTGCCAGCAGCTTAATGCCAGACAATGAGCAGTTCTTC. Translation gives CASSLMPDNEQFF. The chain recombines TRBV7-3 with TRBJ2-1; D is unclear. Germline V lookup: CDR1 SGHTA, CDR2 FQGTGA. V was pared by 1 base and J by 5 bases, with 6 bases between. This CDR3 is built from 13 residues.

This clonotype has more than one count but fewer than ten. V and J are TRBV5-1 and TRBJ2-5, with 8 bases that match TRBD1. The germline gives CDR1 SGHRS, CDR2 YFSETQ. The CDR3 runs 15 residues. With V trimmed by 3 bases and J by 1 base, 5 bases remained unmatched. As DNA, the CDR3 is TGCGCCAGCAGCTGGGGGACAGGCAGCCAAGAGACCCAGTACTTC. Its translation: CASSWGTGSQETQYF. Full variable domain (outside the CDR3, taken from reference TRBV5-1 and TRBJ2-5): KAGVTQTPRYLIKTRGQQVTLSCSPISGHRSVSWYQQTPGQGLQFLFEYFSETQRNKGNFPGRFSGRQFSNSRSEMNVSTLELGDSALYLCASSWGTGSQETQYFGPGTRLLVL.

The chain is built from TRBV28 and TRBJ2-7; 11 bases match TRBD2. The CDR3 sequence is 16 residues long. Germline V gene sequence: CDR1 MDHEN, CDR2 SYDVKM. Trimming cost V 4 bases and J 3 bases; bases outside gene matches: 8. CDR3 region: CASSSPGTSGIYEQYF. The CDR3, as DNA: TGTGCCAGCAGTTCCCCCGGGACTAGCGGAATCTACGAGCAGTACTTC.

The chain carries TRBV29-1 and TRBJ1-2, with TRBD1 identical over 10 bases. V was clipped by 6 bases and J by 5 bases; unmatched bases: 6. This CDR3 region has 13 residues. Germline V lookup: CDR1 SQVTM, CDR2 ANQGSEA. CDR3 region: CSVATGGLYGYTF. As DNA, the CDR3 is TGCAGCGTAGCGACAGGGGGCCTGTATGGCTACACCTTC.

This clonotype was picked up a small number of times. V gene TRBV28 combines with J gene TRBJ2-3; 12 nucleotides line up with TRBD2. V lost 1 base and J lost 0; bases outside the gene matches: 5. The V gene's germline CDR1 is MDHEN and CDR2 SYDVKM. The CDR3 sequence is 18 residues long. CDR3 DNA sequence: TGTGCCAGCAGTTTATCCGGACTAGCGGGGATAAGCACAGATACGCAGTATTTT. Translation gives CASSLSGLAGISTDTQYF.

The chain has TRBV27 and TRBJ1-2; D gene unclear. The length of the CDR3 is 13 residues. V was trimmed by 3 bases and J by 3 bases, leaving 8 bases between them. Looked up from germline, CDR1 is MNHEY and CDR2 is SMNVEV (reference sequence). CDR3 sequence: CASSFRQHYGYTF. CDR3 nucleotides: TGTGCCAGCAGTTTTAGGCAGCACTATGGCTACACCTTC.

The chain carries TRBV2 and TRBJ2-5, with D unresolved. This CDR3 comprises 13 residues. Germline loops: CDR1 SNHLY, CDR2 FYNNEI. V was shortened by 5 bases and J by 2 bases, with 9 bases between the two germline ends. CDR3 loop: CASSPDSQETQYF. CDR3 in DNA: TGTGCCAGCAGTCCTGATTCACAAGAGACCCAGTACTTC.

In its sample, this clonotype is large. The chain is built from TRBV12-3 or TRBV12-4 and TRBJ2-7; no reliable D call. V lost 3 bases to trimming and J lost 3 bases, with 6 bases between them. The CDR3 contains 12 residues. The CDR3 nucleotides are TGTGCCAGCAGTTTTTATCGCTACGAGCAGTACTTC. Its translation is CASSFYRYEQYF.

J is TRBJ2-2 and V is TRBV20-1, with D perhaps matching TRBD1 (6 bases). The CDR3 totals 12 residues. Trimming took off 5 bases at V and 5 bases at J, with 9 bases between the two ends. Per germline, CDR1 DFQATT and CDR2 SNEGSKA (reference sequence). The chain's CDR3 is CSAVQGTGELFF. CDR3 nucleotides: TGCAGTGCTGTACAGGGAACCGGGGAGCTGTTTTTT.

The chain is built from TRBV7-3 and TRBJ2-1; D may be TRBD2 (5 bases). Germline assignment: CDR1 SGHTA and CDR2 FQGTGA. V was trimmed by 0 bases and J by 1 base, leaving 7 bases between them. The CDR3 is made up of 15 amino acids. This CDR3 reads CASSLTRDSYNEQFF. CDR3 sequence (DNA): TGTGCCAGCAGCTTAACTCGGGATTCCTACAATGAGCAGTTCTTC.

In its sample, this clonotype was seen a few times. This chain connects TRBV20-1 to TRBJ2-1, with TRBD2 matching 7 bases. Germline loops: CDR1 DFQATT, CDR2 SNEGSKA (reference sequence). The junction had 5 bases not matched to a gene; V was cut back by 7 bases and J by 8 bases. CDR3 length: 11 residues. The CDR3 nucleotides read TGCAGTGGACTAGCTTCATATGAGCAGTTCTTC. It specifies CSGLASYEQFF.

This CDR3 is CASKGGGANVLTF. CDR3 sequence (DNA): TGTGCCAGCAAGGGAGGGGGGGCCAACGTCCTGACTTTC. The rearrangement links TRBV2 to TRBJ2-6; 7 bases map to TRBD2. This CDR3 region has 13 residues. Germline V gives CDR1 SNHLY, CDR2 FYNNEI. Unmatched junction bases numbered 1, after V lost 7 bases and J lost 4 bases.

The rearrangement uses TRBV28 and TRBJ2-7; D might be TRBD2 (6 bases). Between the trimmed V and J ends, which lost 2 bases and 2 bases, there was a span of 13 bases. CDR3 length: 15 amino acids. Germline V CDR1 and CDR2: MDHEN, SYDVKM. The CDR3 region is CASSLPGTGAYEQYF. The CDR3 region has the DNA TGTGCCAGCAGTTTACCAGGGACTGGGGCCTACGAGCAGTACTTC.

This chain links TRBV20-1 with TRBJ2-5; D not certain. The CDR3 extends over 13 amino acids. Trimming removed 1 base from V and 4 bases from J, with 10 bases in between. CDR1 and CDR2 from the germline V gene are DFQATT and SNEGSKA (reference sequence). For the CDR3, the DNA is TGCAGTGCTAGAGCGGTGACGCGAGAGACCCAGTACTTC. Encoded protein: CSARAVTRETQYF.

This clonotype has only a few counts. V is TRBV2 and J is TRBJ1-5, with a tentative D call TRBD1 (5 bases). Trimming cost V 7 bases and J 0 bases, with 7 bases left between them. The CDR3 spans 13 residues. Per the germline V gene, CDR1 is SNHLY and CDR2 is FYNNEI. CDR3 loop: CASNGGSNQPQHF. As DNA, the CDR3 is TGTGCCAGCAATGGGGGTAGCAATCAGCCCCAGCATTTT.

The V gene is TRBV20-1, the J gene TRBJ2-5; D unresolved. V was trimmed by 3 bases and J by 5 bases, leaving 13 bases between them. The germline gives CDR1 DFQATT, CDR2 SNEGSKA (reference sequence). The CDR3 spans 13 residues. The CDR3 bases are TGCAGTGCTAGGGCTAGTGCAAGGGAGACCCAGTACTTC. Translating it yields CSARASARETQYF.

This CDR3 is CASTRTGGLTEAFF. In nucleotides, the CDR3 is TGTGCCAGCACCCGGACAGGGGGCCTGACTGAAGCTTTCTTT. The J gene is TRBJ1-1, the V gene TRBV6-1, with 11 bases fitting TRBD1. The CDR3 runs 14 residues. The ends lost 7 bases at V and 5 bases at J; junction bases unmatched: 6. Germline V gene lookup returns CDR1 MNHNS and CDR2 SASEGT.

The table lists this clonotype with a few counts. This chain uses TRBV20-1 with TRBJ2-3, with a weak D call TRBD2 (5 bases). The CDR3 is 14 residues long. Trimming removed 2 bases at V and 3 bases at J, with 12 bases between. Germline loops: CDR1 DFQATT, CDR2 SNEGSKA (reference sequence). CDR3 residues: CSARPQLETDTQYF. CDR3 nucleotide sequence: TGCAGTGCTAGACCACAACTAGAAACAGATACGCAGTATTTT.

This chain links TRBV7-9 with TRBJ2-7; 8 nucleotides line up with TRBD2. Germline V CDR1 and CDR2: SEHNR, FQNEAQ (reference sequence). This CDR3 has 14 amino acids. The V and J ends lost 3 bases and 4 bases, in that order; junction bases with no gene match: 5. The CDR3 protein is CASSLDTSGYEQYF. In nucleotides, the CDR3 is TGTGCCAGCAGCTTGGATACTAGCGGATACGAGCAGTACTTC.

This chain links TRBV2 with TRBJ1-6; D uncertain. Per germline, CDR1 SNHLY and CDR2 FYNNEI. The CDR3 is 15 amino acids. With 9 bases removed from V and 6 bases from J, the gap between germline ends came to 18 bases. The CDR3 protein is CASVPRRGPNSPLHF. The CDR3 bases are TGTGCCAGTGTCCCAAGACGAGGCCCTAATTCACCCCTCCACTTT.